One T cell receptor beta chain is described in this entry. Its antigen is currently not known. No base-level quality is on record; no much larger clone is a single base apart. Library method: the immunoSEQ multiplex PCR assay. For TCR sequencing, RNA was extracted from every sample and reverse transcribed into cDNA to serve as template. SuperScript III was used for first-strand cDNA synthesis, primed with a 2:1 mix of oligo-dT and random hexamers. Amplification bias was assessed with a synthetic immune receptor repertoire, and residual bias was removed computationally. The authors' analysis ran thus. Raw reads were preprocessed for error removal, and CDR3 was defined according to IMGT conventions as running from the conserved cysteine to phenylalanine. Clonality was calculated as 1 minus Shannon entropy normalized by log2 of the number of productive unique TCRs. CD4 or CD8 identity of scalp clones was inferred by cross-referencing scalp TCRbeta sequences with sorted blood CD4 and CD8 repertoires. Held by TCRdb, this immuneACCESS table contains in-frame sequences only and omits some clones. Under half of the omission traces to an unresolved V gene where checked; the cause of the rest is unknown. For V, J and clone size, that table is used; D and trimming come from the DNA. This sample has around 250,000 clones in its table, and roughly two thirds of those were observed once. The top ten clones comprise around 1.2% of the sample.

This sample stems from a study of CD8+ T cells in alopecia areata listed by TCRdb under 2018. Notes on the research overall: Treated patients were enrolled in an open-label pilot trial of oral tofacitinib, 5 to 10 mg twice daily, for moderate-to-severe alopecia areata. Tofacitinib was given for 6 to 18 months, followed by 6 months of follow-up off drug to assess delayed response and recurrence. In both human patients and the C3H/HeJ mouse model, the study applied high-throughput TCRbeta sequencing to look at T cell clonal expansion in alopecia areata. Scalp tissue and sorted CD4+ and CD8+ peripheral blood T cells from patchy and totalis/universalis alopecia areata patients and from healthy controls were covered by human TCRbeta sequencing. Biopsies were taken from tofacitinib-treated patients at baseline and at 4 and 24 weeks of treatment, and a later scalp biopsy was taken in several of the tofacitinib-treated patients. Scalp clonality was compared across normal scalp (n=4), patchy alopecia areata scalp (n=8), and alopecia totalis/universalis scalp (n=8). The RNA source kit depended on sample type: the PAXgene miRNA kit for fixed scalp, the miRNeasy kit for PBMCs, and the RNeasy kit for mouse skin. immunoSEQ multiplex PCR using 35 Vbeta forward primers and 13 Jbeta reverse primers was used to amplify TCRbeta CDR3 regions. Broad study findings and their caveats: Scalp TCR repertoire analysis is complicated because resident alphabeta T cells in normal human skin are also sequenced, whereas mouse skin is dominated by gammadelta T cells. TCR sequences shared between patients were less clear than in mice, possibly partly because of HLA diversity in the patient population. Compared with normal scalp, lesional scalp had higher clonality and more expanded CD8+ clones, particularly in alopecia totalis/universalis, a pattern that suggests antigenic drive.

The sample's time point label is to be understood as: baseline before oral tofacitinib. From alopecia areata patients, peripheral blood was collected along with lesional scalp punch biopsies. PBMCs were separated by density centrifugation and stained for CD3, CD4 and CD8, after which CD4+ and CD8+ T cells were sorted on a FACSAria. Deletion took 1 base off V and 10 bases off J, with a span of 11 bases between the germline ends. The CDR3 has 14 amino acids, counting the end cysteine and phenylalanine. This entry keeps only the CDR3 DNA: 42 bases, framed from base 1. The germline V gene supplies CDR1 SGHTA and CDR2 FQGNSA.

The specimen was CD4+ T cells sorted from blood, collected at week 0. The sequence joins TRBV7-2 to TRBJ1-6; perhaps TRBD1 is the D gene, with 6 bases matching. This TCR was sampled from a human donor with alopecia areata. The bases are TGTGCCAGCAGCTTAGAAGGGGGAGAGTCACCCCTCCACTTT. This is translated as CASSLEGGESPLHF.